This T cell receptor (beta chain) derives from a study of PD-1 blockade in classical Hodgkin lymphoma (TCRdb year 2020). Notes on the research overall: Nivolumab dosing was 3 mg/kg intravenously every 2 weeks, continuing until either disease progression or unacceptable toxicity. The study used TCR beta sequencing and CyTOF to define a peripheral blood immune signature of response to PD-1 blockade in classical Hodgkin lymphoma. On the study overall, not on this receptor specifically: Trial patients achieving complete response had baseline diversity similar to newly diagnosed patients, whereas partial responders and progressors had significantly lower diversity. Only a single clinical trial cohort was studied, and what caused the repertoire differences, possibly disease activity or prior therapy, remained undefined. Lower diversity was observed in patients in whom nivolumab was started less than 1 year after ASCT, and these patients were excluded from later analyses so that confounding by immune reconstitution would be avoided. Baseline TCR diversity was reported to be lower in newly diagnosed patients than in healthy donors and to be lower still in relapsed/refractory patients. A significant rise by C4D1 was seen in CD4+ but not CD8+ TCR diversity (p=0.0027 vs p=0.16), with the rise being most apparent in complete responders (p=0.02).

Interpreted using the paper, the time point label stands for: cycle 2 day 1 (C2D1) of nivolumab. Relapse after autologous stem cell transplantation had occurred in all trial patients, and cohorts A, B and C were distinguished by prior brentuximab vedotin exposure. The trial cohort included 45 to 65 patients with relapsed/refractory classical Hodgkin lymphoma, and each patient had a best overall response of complete response, partial response or progressive disease. In the multi-cohort phase II CheckMate 205 trial, trial patients received single-agent nivolumab. An independent review committee assessed best overall response by applying the 2007 International Working Group response criteria. Trial PBMCs were collected immediately before nivolumab initiation (C1D1) and during therapy at cycle 2 day 1 and cycle 4 day 1. Peripheral blood was collected in 8 mL Vacutainer Cell Preparation Tubes, from which PBMCs were isolated by centrifugation and then cryopreserved.

Genomic DNA was extracted with the Qiagen DNeasy kit from unsorted PBMCs and from negatively selected CD4+ and CD8+ fractions. Amplification of TCR beta CDR3 regions was done by immunoSEQ multiplex PCR with primers that anneal to V and J segments. A synthetic immune receptor repertoire was used to minimize amplification bias, and remaining bias was computationally removed after sequencing. Concerning the study's data processing: Repertoire diversity was quantified as the Shannon entropy index using custom Python scripts. The unsorted, CD4+ and CD8+ repertoires were each analyzed separately, with the exception of combined analyses, where CD4+ and CD8+ sequences were merged in silico. A clone counted as expanded when the clone's frequency after treatment rose at least 2-fold relative to C1D1, and clones undetected at baseline were given a pseudocount of 0.5. Clones with 0 or 1 copy at C1D1 were defined as singleton clones, while clones with 2 or more copies were defined as non-singleton clones. Clones expanded in unsorted samples were assigned a CD4+, CD8+ or unknown annotation through matching of protein sequences in sorted samples from the same patient. Diversity changes from C1D1 to C4D1 were tested in paired samples using Wilcoxon tests. Drawn from immuneACCESS, this table holds only the in-frame rearrangements with V and J called that TCRdb kept. Clones are partly lost; checked studies trace under half to an unresolved V gene and leave the rest unexplained. V and J calls plus clone size are reproduced from that table; the DNA served to infer D and trimming. The table for this sample lists 80,000 to 100,000 clones; roughly 80% of them were counted only once. The top ten hold roughly 15% of the sample.

As regards this clone: The target of this receptor is not known. Base qualities are not recorded, but no much larger clone differs from it by a single base.

The sequence came from a human donor with classical Hodgkin lymphoma. This specimen consisted of peripheral blood mononuclear cells (PBMCs), obtained before the second cycle of nivolumab.

The CDR3 reads as follows: CASLLAGGSIETQYF. The nucleotides are TGTGCCAGCCTCCTAGCGGGGGGGTCCATCGAGACCCAGTACTTC. The chain is encoded by TRBV5-5 joined to TRBJ2-5; 12 of the junction bases match TRBD2. Relative to germline, V is missing 7 bases and J is missing 5 bases, with 9 bases of the junction outside any gene match. CDR1 and CDR2, looked up from the germline V gene (reference sequence), are SGHKS and YYEKEE. Including the terminal cysteine and phenylalanine, the CDR3 comprises 15 residues. Only the CDR3 DNA is retained, 45 bases long and in frame from the first base.